The 14 T cell receptor beta chains reported below all come from one sample, sequenced in a study of vaccination effects on CD4 cells after COVID-19. Under the ViraFEST assay, PBMC were stimulated with viral peptide pools so that antigen-specific CD4+ T cells expanded. Sequencing was performed afterwards. Upon completion of about ten days in culture, CD4+ T cells were isolated. Testing of the vaccine recipients showed negative nucleocapsid antibodies and no prior SARS-CoV-2 infection. Profiled with immunoSEQ multiplex PCR; TCRdb holds only in-frame clones, not every one. The data hold 65,000 or so clones, with around 69% observed a single time. For these TCRs, the target antigens are not known. This material consisted of CD4+ T cells from PBMCs cultured with HCoV-NL63 spike peptides, taken before COVID-19 vaccination. Receptor source: a human donor who received a COVID-19 vaccine.

The chain employs TRBV6-5 and TRBJ1-1; 8 bases align to TRBD1. The ends lost 6 bases at V and 3 bases at J; junction bases unmatched: 9. The CDR3 consists of 15 residues. Germline values: CDR1 MNHEY, CDR2 SVGAGI. The CDR3: CASRLQGVRDTEAFF. The CDR3 coding sequence is TGTGCCAGCAGACTACAGGGGGTTCGGGACACTGAAGCTTTCTTT.

The gene calls are TRBV2 and TRBJ2-5; D is uncertain. V lost 7 bases to trimming and J lost 2 bases, with 14 bases between them. Germline CDR1 is SNHLY and CDR2 is FYNNEI. The CDR3 has 14 amino acids. CDR3 nucleotides: TGTGCCAGCAAGTATATAGGGCCTCAAGAGACCCAGTACTTC. The encoded protein is CASKYIGPQETQYF.

Details on this clone: A junction boundary mismatches the germline segment, possibly from a read error. The CDR3 protein is CARRLGTLGPHSYNEQFF. CDR3 nucleotides: TGTGCCAGAAGGTTGGGGACGCTCGGACCGCACTCCTACAATGAGCAGTTCTTC. The chain is built from TRBV5-3 and TRBJ2-1; the D gene could be TRBD1 or TRBD2 (5 bases each). TRBV5-3 is designated an ORF whose function remains uncertain. The CDR3 is 18 residues long.

The chain uses TRBV3-1 (or the pseudogene TRBV3-2) and TRBJ1-5; no clear D. The CDR3 loop spans 13 amino acids. Looked up from germline, CDR1 is LGHDT and CDR2 is YNNKEL (reference sequence). Trimming shortened V by 5 bases and J by 1 base, and 6 bases separated the two germline ends. The CDR3 loop is CASSSGSNQPQHF. CDR3 nucleotides: TGTGCCAGCAGCTCAGGCAGCAATCAGCCCCAGCATTTT.

V and J are TRBV6-6 and TRBJ2-7, with 11 bases that match TRBD1. Trimming at V came to 5 bases and at J to 11 bases, leaving 17 bases not matched to a gene. The CDR3 is made up of 16 amino acids. Germline loops: CDR1 MNHNY, CDR2 SVGAGI (reference sequence). In DNA form, the CDR3 reads TGTGCCAGCAGTAACCCGGGACAGGGGGGCGGGGGTTTGAAGTACGTC. It translates to CASSNPGQGGGGLKYV.

This sequence joins TRBV7-2 and TRBJ1-1; D is perhaps TRBD1 (6 bases). V was shortened by 0 bases and J by 0 bases, with 20 bases between the two germline ends. The CDR3 runs 19 residues. The germline V gene encodes CDR1 SGHTA and CDR2 FQGNSA. The CDR3 here is CASSLAPTGKGRMNTEAFF. CDR3 DNA: TGTGCCAGCAGCTTAGCGCCCACAGGGAAGGGGAGAATGAACACTGAAGCTTTCTTT.

CDR3 nucleotide sequence: TGTGCTAGTGGTTTCCGGGGGGAGTTGCAAGAGACCCAGTACTTC. It yields the protein CASGFRGELQETQYF. The chain employs TRBV12-5 and TRBJ2-5; TRBD2 matches at 7 bases. V was clipped by 3 bases and J by 2 bases; unmatched bases: 6. CDR3 length equals 15 residues. The germline gives CDR1 LGHNT, CDR2 FRNRAP.

The rearrangement joins TRBV27 to TRBJ2-1, with 13 bases aligning to TRBD2. With 5 bases clipped from V and 3 bases from J, the junction kept 7 bases outside the gene matches. CDR1 is MNHEY and CDR2 is SMNVEV in the germline V gene (reference sequence). CDR3 length: 17 residues. The CDR3 DNA sequence: TGTGCCAGCAGTCCCCGACTAGCGGGGGGCCTCTACAATGAGCAGTTCTTC. Protein product: CASSPRLAGGLYNEQFF.

J is TRBJ1-6 and V is TRBV30; D remains ambiguous. The CDR3 spans 14 residues. V lost 2 bases, J lost 9 bases, and 14 bases lay in between. Germline V gene data show CDR1 as GTSNPN and CDR2 as SVGIG (reference sequence). The CDR3 reads CAWSFGEGGSPLHF. CDR3 bases: TGTGCCTGGAGTTTCGGAGAGGGAGGTTCACCCCTCCACTTT.

The CDR3 sequence is CASRRDWGSNQPQHF. In nucleotides, the CDR3 is TGTGCCAGCAGACGTGACTGGGGAAGCAATCAGCCCCAGCATTTT. The chain employs TRBV6-5 and TRBJ1-5, with unresolved D. CDR3 length: 15 residues. CDR1 and CDR2 (germline): MNHEY, SVGAGI. The V end was cut by 6 bases, the J end by 1 base, with 13 bases between.

This CDR3 reads CASSLFSEAFF. The CDR3, as DNA: TGTGCCAGCAGCTTATTCTCTGAAGCTTTCTTT. V and J are TRBV7-9 and TRBJ1-1; no definite D call. Trimming shortened V by 2 bases and J by 6 bases, and 4 bases separated the two germline ends. The length of the CDR3 is 11 residues. The germline V gene encodes CDR1 SEHNR and CDR2 FQNEAQ (reference sequence).

The V and J genes are TRBV20-1 and TRBJ2-5; D might be TRBD2 (5 bases). This CDR3 is 14 amino acids long. Trimming took 3 bases from V and 2 from J, leaving 13 bases between them. CDR1 DFQATT and CDR2 SNEGSKA come from the germline V gene (reference sequence). CDR3 DNA sequence: TGCAGTGCTAGTCTTGAAGCGGTACAAGAGACCCAGTACTTC. Translating gives CSASLEAVQETQYF.

This clone was seen just once. The V gene is TRBV5-1, the J gene TRBJ2-3, with D perhaps being TRBD1 or TRBD2 (5 bases each). Per the germline V gene, CDR1 is SGHRS and CDR2 is YFSETQ. The CDR3 contains 16 residues. Trimming stripped 0 bases from V and 2 bases from J, with 13 bases between. The DNA of the CDR3 is TGCGCCAGCAGCTTGGCCGGGGCAGACCTCACAGATACGCAGTATTTT. Translating gives CASSLAGADLTDTQYF.

This clone was counted a few times. The gene calls are TRBV7-3 and TRBJ1-1; 8 bases fit TRBD1. The V and J ends lost 2 bases and 3 bases, in that order; junction bases with no gene match: 2. Germline V gives CDR1 SGHTA, CDR2 FQGTGA. This CDR3 is built from 14 residues. The CDR3 sequence is CASSLAGGYTEAFF. CDR3 bases: TGTGCCAGCAGCTTAGCAGGGGGCTACACTGAAGCTTTCTTT.